The 13 T cell receptor beta chains given below trace back to one sample, sequenced in a study of T cells in localized non-small cell lung cancer. Sequencing was performed with immunoSEQ multiplex PCR; in TCRdb, only in-frame clones are kept and a portion is missing. The repertoire holds 70,000 to 100,000 clones, with 70% to 90% as singletons. Here the sequenced sample was peripheral blood, taken before any cancer treatment. These receptors were collected from a female donor older than 55 with stage I lung adenocarcinoma.

This chain connects TRBV18 to TRBJ2-3; D gene uncertain. Looked up from germline, CDR1 is KGHSH and CDR2 is LQKENI. The CDR3 totals 14 residues. Trimming cost V 3 bases and J 3 bases, with 10 bases left between them. The CDR3 protein is CASSPAPGTDTQYF. CDR3 nucleotide sequence: TGTGCCAGCTCACCCGCCCCTGGGACAGATACGCAGTATTTT.

The V call is TRBV11-2, the J call TRBJ2-5, with unresolved D. In germline, CDR1 is SGHAT, CDR2 FQNNGV. Trimming stripped 5 bases from V and 5 bases from J, with 12 bases between. This CDR3 is 13 amino acids long. CDR3 nucleotides: TGTGCCAGCAGCCCCTTAAGGTCGGAGACCCAGTACTTC. Residues: CASSPLRSETQYF.

J is TRBJ1-2 and V is TRBV5-1, with D uncertain. V dropped 2 bases and J dropped 5 bases, with 10 bases sitting between them. CDR3 size: 13 residues. Germline V gene lookup returns CDR1 SGHRS and CDR2 YFSETQ. CDR3 bases: TGCGCCAGCAGCTTTACGGGAGAATATGGCTACACCTTC. This codes for CASSFTGEYGYTF.

The chain links TRBV20-1 to TRBJ1-1; D gene ambiguous. The CDR3 sequence is 11 residues long. V gave up 3 bases and J gave up 1 base, with 3 bases separating them. Germline lookup yields CDR1 DFQATT and CDR2 SNEGSKA (reference sequence). The CDR3 nucleotides read TGCAGTGCTAGTCAGAACACTGAAGCTTTCTTT. Protein sequence: CSASQNTEAFF.

V is TRBV28 and J is TRBJ2-7; D is undetermined. V was shortened by 5 bases and J by 6 bases, with 11 bases between the two germline ends. From germline, CDR1 is MDHEN and CDR2 SYDVKM. The CDR3 is 12 amino acids. The CDR3: CASSLRGGEQYF. The CDR3 region has the DNA TGTGCCAGCAGTCTCCGCGGCGGCGAGCAGTACTTC. Complete variable domain (other parts from reference TRBV28 and TRBJ2-7): DVKVTQSSRYLVKRTGEKVFLECVQDMDHENMFWYRQDPGLGLRLIYFSYDVKMKEKGDIPEGYSVSREKKERFSLILESASTNQTSMYLCASSLRGGEQYFGPGTRLTVT.

The chain employs TRBV5-1 and TRBJ2-1, with D hard to call. Between the trimmed V and J ends, which lost 5 bases and 7 bases, there was a span of 10 bases. CDR1 is SGHRS and CDR2 is YFSETQ in the germline V gene. The CDR3 has 12 amino acids. The CDR3 reads CASRAHINEQFF. The CDR3 coding sequence is TGCGCCAGCAGGGCCCACATAAATGAGCAGTTCTTC.

The chain uses TRBV19 and TRBJ2-7, with 9 positions matching TRBD2. CDR1 is LNHDA, CDR2 SQIVND, per germline (reference sequence). CDR3 length equals 17 residues. J lost 2 bases, V lost 2 bases, and 10 bases had no gene match. CDR3 loop: CASSIPGGRGPAYEQYF. As DNA, the CDR3 is TGTGCCAGTAGTATACCTGGCGGGAGGGGCCCTGCCTACGAGCAGTACTTC.

This clone was counted only a few times. This chain uses TRBV29-1 with TRBJ1-1; D is possibly TRBD1 (6 bases). CDR3 size: 11 residues. With 3 bases removed from V and 10 bases from J, the gap between germline ends came to 12 bases. Germline V gene lookup returns CDR1 SQVTM and CDR2 ANQGSEA. CDR3 bases: TGCAGCGTTGACAGGGGAGGGAGAGCTTTCTTT. Translating gives CSVDRGGRAFF.

The CDR3 nucleotides are TGTGCCAGTGGAGGGCATGGCTACACCTTC. Protein sequence: CASGGHGYTF. The chain employs TRBV19 and TRBJ1-2; D unclear. The CDR3 sequence is 10 residues long. V lost 8 bases, J lost 6 bases, and 7 bases lay in between. Germline CDR1 and CDR2: LNHDA and SQIVND (reference sequence).

This clone has just one count. The chain employs TRBV7-9 and TRBJ2-3, with TRBD2 matching over 8 bases. With 5 bases clipped from V and 6 bases from J, the junction kept 7 bases outside the gene matches. CDR3 length: 14 residues. Germline V gene lookup returns CDR1 SEHNR and CDR2 FQNEAQ (reference sequence). The CDR3 DNA sequence: TGTGCCAGCAGCCCCTGGACTAGCAAGGATACGCAGTATTTT. It specifies CASSPWTSKDTQYF.

This chain connects TRBV5-1 to TRBJ2-7; the D is unclear. The CDR3 spans 13 residues. Germline V lookup: CDR1 SGHRS, CDR2 YFSETQ. V was pared by 4 bases and J by 2 bases, with 10 bases between. The CDR3 is CASSVRRAYEQYF. The CDR3 DNA follows: TGCGCCAGCAGCGTGAGACGGGCCTACGAGCAGTACTTC.

The chain is built from TRBV19 and TRBJ1-2, with D perhaps TRBD1 (6 bases). This CDR3 contains 16 residues. Germline lookup yields CDR1 LNHDA and CDR2 SQIVND (reference sequence). V dropped 1 base and J dropped 4 bases, with 16 bases sitting between them. CDR3 nucleotide sequence: TGTGCCAGTAGTATAGCCCTACAGGGCTTGGTCTATGGCTACACCTTC. Amino acid sequence: CASSIALQGLVYGYTF.

V is TRBV12-5 and J is TRBJ1-1; D is unclear. The V gene's germline CDR1 is LGHNT and CDR2 FRNRAP. Trimming left V 9 bases short and J 4 bases short, with 9 bases between. The CDR3 is 11 residues long. The CDR3 region is CASSQFTEAFF. The CDR3 DNA reads TGTGCTAGCTCCCAGTTCACTGAAGCTTTCTTT.